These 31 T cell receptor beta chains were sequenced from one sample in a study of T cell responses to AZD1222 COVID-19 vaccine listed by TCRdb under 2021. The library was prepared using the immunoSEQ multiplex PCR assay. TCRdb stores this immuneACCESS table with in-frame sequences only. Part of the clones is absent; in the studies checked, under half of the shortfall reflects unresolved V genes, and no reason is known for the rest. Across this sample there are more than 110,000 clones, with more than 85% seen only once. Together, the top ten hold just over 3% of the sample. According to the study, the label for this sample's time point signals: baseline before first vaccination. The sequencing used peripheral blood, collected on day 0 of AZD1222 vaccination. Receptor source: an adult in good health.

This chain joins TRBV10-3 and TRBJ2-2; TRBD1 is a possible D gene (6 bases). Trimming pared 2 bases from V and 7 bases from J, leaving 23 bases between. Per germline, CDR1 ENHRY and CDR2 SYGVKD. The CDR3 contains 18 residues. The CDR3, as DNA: TGTGCCATCAGTGAGCCGGGGACCGATACAGGGACGGACGGGGAGCTGTTTTTT. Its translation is CAISEPGTDTGTDGELFF.

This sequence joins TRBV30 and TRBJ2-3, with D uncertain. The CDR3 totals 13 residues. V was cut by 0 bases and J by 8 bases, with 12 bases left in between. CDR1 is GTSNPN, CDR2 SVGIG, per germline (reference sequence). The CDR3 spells CAWSVRGKGTQYF. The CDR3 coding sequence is TGTGCCTGGAGTGTACGAGGCAAGGGTACGCAGTATTTT. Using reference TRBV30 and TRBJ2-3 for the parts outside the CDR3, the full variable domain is SQTIHQWPATLVQPVGSPLSLECTVEGTSNPNLYWYRQAAGRGLQLLFYSVGIGQISSEVPQNLSASRPQDRQFILSSKKLLLSDSGFYLCAWSVRGKGTQYFGPGTRLTVL.

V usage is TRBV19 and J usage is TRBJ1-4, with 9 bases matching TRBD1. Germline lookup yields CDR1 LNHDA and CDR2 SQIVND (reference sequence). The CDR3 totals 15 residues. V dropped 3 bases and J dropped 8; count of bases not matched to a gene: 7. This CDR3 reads CASSIGGQGNEKLFF. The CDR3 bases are TGTGCCAGTAGTATTGGAGGACAGGGGAACGAAAAACTGTTTTTT.

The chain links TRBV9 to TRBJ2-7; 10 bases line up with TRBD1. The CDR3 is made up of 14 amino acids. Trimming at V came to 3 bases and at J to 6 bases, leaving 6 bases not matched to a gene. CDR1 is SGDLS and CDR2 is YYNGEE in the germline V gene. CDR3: CASSATGGAGEQYF. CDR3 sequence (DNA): TGTGCCAGCAGCGCGACAGGGGGCGCGGGCGAGCAGTACTTC.

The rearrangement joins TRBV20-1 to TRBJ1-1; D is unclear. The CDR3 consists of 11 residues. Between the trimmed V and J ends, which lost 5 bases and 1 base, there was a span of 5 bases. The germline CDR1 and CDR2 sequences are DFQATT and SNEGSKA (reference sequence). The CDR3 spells CSASWNTEAFF. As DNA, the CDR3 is TGCAGTGCTTCGTGGAACACTGAAGCTTTCTTT.

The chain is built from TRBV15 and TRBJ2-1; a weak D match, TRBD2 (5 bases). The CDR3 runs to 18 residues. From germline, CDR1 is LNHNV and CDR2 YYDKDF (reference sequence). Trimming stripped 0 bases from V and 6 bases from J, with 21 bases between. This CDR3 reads CATSRDDYLQQDRNEQFF. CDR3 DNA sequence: TGTGCCACCAGCAGAGATGACTACTTACAGCAAGACCGCAATGAGCAGTTCTTC.

The CDR3 protein is CSVGGLAGSRETQYF. The CDR3 DNA is TGCAGCGTGGGGGGACTAGCGGGTTCGAGGGAGACCCAGTACTTC. This chain links TRBV29-1 with TRBJ2-5, with TRBD2 identical over 12 bases. Germline CDR1 reads SQVTM; CDR2 reads ANQGSEA. The CDR3 sequence is 15 residues long. V was pared by 6 bases and J by 5 bases, with 10 bases of the junction left unmatched.

CDR3 sequence reads: CAWSEGAVYTIYF. The CDR3, as DNA: TGTGCCTGGAGCGAGGGGGCCGTATACACCATATATTTT. The J gene is TRBJ1-3, the V gene TRBV30, with 7 bases matching TRBD1. This CDR3 is built from 13 residues. Germline CDR1 is GTSNPN and CDR2 is SVGIG (reference sequence). The V and J ends lost 3 bases and 8 bases, in that order; junction bases with no gene match: 7.

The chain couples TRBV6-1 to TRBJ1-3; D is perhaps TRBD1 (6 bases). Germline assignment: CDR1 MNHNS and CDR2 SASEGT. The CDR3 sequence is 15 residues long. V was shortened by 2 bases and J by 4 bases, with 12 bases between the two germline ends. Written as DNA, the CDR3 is TGTGCCAGCAGTGAAATCGCAGGGGAGGGAAACACCATATATTTT. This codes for CASSEIAGEGNTIYF.

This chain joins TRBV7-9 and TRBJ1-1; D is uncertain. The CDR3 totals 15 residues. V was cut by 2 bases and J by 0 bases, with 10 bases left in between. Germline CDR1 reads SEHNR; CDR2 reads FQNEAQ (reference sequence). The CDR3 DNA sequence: TGTGCCAGCAGCTTAAGGGTGGTAATGAACACTGAAGCTTTCTTT. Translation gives CASSLRVVMNTEAFF.

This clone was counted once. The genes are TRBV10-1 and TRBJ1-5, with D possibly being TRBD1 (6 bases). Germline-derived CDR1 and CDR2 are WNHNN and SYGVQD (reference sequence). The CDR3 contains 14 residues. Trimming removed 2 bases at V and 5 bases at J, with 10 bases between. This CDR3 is CASSERGAYQPQHF. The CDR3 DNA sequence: TGCGCCAGCAGTGAGAGGGGGGCGTATCAGCCCCAGCATTTT.

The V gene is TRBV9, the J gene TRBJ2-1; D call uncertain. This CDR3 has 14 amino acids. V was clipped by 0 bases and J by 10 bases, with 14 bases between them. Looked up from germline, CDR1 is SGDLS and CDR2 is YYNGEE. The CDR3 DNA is TGTGCCAGCAGCGTAGAAGTCTGGTCCGTGGAGCAGTTCTTC. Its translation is CASSVEVWSVEQFF. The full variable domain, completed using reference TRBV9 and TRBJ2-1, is DSGVTQTPKHLITATGQRVTLRCSPRSGDLSVYWYQQSLDQGLQFLIQYYNGEERAKGNILERFSAQQFPDLHSELNLSSLELGDSALYFCASSVEVWSVEQFFGPGTRLTVL.

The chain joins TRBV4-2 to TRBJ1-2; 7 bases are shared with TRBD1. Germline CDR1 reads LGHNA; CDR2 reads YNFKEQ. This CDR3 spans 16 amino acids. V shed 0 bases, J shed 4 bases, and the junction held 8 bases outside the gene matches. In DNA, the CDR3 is TGTGCCAGCAGCCAAGATTTTTCGGGACAGATCTATGGCTACACCTTC. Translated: CASSQDFSGQIYGYTF.

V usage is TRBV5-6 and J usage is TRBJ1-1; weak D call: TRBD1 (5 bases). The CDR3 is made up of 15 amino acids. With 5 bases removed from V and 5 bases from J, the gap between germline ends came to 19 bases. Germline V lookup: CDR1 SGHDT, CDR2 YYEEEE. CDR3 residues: CASSSWPWGETEAFF. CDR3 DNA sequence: TGTGCCAGCAGTTCTTGGCCCTGGGGGGAGACTGAAGCTTTCTTT.

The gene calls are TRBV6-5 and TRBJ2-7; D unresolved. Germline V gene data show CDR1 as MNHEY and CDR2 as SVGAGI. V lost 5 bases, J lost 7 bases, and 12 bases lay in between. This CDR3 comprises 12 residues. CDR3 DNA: TGTGCCAGCAGTCTTGTCCCAGCGGAGCAGTACTTC. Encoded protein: CASSLVPAEQYF.

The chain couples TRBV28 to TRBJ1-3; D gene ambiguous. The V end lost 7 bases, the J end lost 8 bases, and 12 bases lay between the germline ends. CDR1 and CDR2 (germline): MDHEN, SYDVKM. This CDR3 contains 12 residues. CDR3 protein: CASMRTPDTIYF. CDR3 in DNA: TGTGCCAGCATGCGCACTCCGGACACCATATATTTT. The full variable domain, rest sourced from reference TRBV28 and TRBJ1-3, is DVKVTQSSRYLVKRTGEKVFLECVQDMDHENMFWYRQDPGLGLRLIYFSYDVKMKEKGDIPEGYSVSREKKERFSLILESASTNQTSMYLCASMRTPDTIYFGEGSWLTVV.

The CDR3 DNA reads TGTGCTAGTGGTTTGGGACAATTGGACCATAGGGCCGGCTACACCTTC. Its protein product is CASGLGQLDHRAGYTF. The chain employs TRBV12-5 and TRBJ1-2; unclear D gene. Germline lookup yields CDR1 LGHNT and CDR2 FRNRAP. With 1 base removed from V and 8 bases from J, the gap between germline ends came to 20 bases. This CDR3 has 16 residues. Supplemented by reference TRBV12-5 and TRBJ1-2, the full variable domain reads DARVTQTPRHKVTEMGQEVTMRCQPILGHNTVFWYRQTMMQGLELLAYFRNRAPLDDSGMPKDRFSAEMPDATLATLKIQPSEPRDSAVYFCASGLGQLDHRAGYTFGSGTRLTVV.

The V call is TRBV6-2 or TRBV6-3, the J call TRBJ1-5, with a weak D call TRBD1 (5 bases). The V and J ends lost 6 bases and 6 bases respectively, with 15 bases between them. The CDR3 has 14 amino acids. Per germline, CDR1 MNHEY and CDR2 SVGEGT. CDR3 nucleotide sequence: TGTGCCAGCAGCGAAACGGGGGTTGCTCAGCCCCAGCATTTT. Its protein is CASSETGVAQPQHF.

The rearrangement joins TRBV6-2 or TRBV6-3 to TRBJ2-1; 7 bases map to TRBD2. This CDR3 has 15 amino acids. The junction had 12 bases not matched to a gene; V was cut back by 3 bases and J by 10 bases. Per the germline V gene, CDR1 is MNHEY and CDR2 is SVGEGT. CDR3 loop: CASSYELAAPGEQFF. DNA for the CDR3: TGTGCCAGCAGTTATGAGCTAGCGGCACCCGGGGAGCAGTTCTTC.

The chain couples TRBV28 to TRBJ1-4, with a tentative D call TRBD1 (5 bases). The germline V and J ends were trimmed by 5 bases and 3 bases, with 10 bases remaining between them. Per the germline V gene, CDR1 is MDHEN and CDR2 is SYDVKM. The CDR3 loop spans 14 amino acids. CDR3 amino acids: CASSEPGPNEKLFF. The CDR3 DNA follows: TGTGCCAGCAGTGAACCGGGACCTAATGAAAAACTGTTTTTT. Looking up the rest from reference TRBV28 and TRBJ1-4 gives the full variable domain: DVKVTQSSRYLVKRTGEKVFLECVQDMDHENMFWYRQDPGLGLRLIYFSYDVKMKEKGDIPEGYSVSREKKERFSLILESASTNQTSMYLCASSEPGPNEKLFFGSGTQLSVL.

CDR3 in amino acids: CASRPSTDTQYF. CDR3 nucleotides: TGTGCCAGCAGACCTAGCACAGATACGCAGTATTTT. The chain carries TRBV12-3 or TRBV12-4 and TRBJ2-3; D ambiguous. Trimming left V 6 bases short and J 0 bases short, with 4 bases between. CDR3 length: 12 amino acids.

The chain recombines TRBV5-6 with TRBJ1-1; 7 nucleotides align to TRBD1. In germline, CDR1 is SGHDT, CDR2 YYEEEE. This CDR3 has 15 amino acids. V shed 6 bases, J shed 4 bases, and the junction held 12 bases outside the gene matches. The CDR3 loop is CASTHRTGVITEAFF. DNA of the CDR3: TGTGCCAGCACCCACAGAACAGGGGTCATCACTGAAGCTTTCTTT.

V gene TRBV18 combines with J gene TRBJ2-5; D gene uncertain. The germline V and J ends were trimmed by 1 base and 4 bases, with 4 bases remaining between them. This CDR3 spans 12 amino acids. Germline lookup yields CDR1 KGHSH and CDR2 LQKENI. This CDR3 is CASSPQTETQYF. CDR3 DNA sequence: TGTGCCAGCTCACCACAGACAGAGACCCAGTACTTC.

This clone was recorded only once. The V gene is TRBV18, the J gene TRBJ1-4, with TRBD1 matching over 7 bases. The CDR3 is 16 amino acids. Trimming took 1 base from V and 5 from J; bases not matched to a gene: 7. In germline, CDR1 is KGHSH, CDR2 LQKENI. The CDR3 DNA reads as TGTGCCAGCTCACCACGGGACAGTGGATGGAATGAAAAACTGTTTTTT. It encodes CASSPRDSGWNEKLFF.

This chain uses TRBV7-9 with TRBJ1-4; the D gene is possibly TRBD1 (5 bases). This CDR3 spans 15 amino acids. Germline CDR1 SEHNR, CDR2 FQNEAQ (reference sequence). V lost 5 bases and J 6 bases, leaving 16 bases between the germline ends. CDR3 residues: CASSPSGTDDEKLFF. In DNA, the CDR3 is TGTGCCAGCAGCCCCTCCGGGACTGATGATGAAAAACTGTTTTTT.

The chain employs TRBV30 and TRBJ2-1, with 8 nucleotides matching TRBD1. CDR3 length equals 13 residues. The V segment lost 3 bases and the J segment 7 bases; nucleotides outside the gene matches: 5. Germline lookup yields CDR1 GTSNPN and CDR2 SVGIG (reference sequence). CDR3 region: CAWSPGGQNEQFF. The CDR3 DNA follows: TGTGCCTGGAGCCCAGGGGGCCAGAATGAGCAGTTCTTC.

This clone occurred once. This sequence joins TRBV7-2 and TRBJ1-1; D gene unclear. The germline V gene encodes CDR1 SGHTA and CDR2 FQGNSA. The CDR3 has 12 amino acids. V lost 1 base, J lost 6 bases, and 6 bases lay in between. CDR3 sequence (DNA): TGTGCCAGCAGCTTAGATATCGCTGAAGCTTTCTTT. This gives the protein CASSLDIAEAFF.

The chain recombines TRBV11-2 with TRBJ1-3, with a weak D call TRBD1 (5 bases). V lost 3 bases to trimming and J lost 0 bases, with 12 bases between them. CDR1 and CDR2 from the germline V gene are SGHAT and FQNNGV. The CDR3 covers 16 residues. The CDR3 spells CASSLRLDSSGNTIYF. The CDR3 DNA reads TGTGCCAGCAGCTTGCGATTAGACAGCTCTGGAAACACCATATATTTT.

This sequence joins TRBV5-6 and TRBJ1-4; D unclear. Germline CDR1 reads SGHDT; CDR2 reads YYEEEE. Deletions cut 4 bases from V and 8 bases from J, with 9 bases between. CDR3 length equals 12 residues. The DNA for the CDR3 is TGTGCCAGCAGCCTATCTCAAGAAAAACTGTTTTTT. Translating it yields CASSLSQEKLFF.

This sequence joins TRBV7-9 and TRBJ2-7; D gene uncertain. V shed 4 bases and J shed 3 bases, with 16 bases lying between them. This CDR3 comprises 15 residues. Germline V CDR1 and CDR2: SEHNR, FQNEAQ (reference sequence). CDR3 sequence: CASSSGQRLHYEQYF. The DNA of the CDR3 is TGTGCCAGCAGCTCCGGGCAGAGACTCCACTACGAGCAGTACTTC.

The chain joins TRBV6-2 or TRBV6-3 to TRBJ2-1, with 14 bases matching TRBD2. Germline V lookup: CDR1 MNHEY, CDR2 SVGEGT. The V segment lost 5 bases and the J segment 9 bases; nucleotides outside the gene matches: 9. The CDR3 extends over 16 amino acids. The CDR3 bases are TGTGCCAGCAGTCCGCCGGGACTAGCGGGAGCGGGTGAGCAGTTCTTC. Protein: CASSPPGLAGAGEQFF.